The source of this T cell receptor beta chain is a study of regulatory T cells in long-lasting Graves disease. This clonotype was seen at least ten times. In germline, CDR1 is ENHRY, CDR2 SYGVKD. V shed 7 bases and J shed 6 bases, with 15 bases lying between them. The CDR3 loop spans 13 amino acids. The sample's time point: newly diagnosed GD, antithyroid drugs for less than 3 months. Generation of the TCR library employed RNA extracted from PBMCs. Diagnosis followed American Thyroid Association guidelines for Graves' disease. The authors built TCR beta libraries using iRepertoire HTBI primers and Arm-PCR of CDR3 regions. MiXCR was run by TCRdb on the multiplex PCR reads, yielding one entry per CDR3 protein. Altogether approximately 460,000 distinct CDR3 sequences are present, roughly 15% being singletons, with the ten largest covering about 11%. This same sample was also part of a study on T cells in Graves' hyperthyroidism and ophthalmopathy. That study adds: In validation, the model predicted ophthalmopathy. These predictions came a median roughly 6.5 months before onset.

The clonotype originates from a woman in her thirties with Graves disease. The specimen was peripheral blood mononuclear cells (PBMCs), collected at new diagnosis, from a patient treated with antithyroid drugs. The chain combines TRBV10-3 with TRBJ1-2; tentative D call: TRBD1 (5 bases). The DNA of the CDR3 is TGTGCCATCACCCAGGGTAGCCCCGATGGCTACACCTTC. This gives the protein CAITQGSPDGYTF.